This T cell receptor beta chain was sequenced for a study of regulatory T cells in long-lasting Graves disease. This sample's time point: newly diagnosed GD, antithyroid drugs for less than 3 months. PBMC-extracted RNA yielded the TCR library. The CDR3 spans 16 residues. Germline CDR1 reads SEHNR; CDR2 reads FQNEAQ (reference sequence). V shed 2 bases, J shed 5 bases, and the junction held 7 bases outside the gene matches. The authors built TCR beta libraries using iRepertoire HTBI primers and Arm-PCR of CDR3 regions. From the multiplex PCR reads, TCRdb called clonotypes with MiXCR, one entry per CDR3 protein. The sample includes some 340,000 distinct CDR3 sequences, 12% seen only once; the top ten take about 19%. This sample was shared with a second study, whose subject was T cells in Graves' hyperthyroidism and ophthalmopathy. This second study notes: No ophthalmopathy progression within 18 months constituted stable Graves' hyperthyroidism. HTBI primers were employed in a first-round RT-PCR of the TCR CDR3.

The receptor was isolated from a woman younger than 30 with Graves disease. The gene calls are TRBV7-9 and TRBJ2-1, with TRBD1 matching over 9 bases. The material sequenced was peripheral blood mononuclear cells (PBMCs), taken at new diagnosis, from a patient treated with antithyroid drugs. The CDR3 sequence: CASSLIGTGTHNEQFF. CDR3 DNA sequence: TGTGCCAGCAGCTTAATTGGGACAGGGACTCACAATGAGCAGTTCTTC.